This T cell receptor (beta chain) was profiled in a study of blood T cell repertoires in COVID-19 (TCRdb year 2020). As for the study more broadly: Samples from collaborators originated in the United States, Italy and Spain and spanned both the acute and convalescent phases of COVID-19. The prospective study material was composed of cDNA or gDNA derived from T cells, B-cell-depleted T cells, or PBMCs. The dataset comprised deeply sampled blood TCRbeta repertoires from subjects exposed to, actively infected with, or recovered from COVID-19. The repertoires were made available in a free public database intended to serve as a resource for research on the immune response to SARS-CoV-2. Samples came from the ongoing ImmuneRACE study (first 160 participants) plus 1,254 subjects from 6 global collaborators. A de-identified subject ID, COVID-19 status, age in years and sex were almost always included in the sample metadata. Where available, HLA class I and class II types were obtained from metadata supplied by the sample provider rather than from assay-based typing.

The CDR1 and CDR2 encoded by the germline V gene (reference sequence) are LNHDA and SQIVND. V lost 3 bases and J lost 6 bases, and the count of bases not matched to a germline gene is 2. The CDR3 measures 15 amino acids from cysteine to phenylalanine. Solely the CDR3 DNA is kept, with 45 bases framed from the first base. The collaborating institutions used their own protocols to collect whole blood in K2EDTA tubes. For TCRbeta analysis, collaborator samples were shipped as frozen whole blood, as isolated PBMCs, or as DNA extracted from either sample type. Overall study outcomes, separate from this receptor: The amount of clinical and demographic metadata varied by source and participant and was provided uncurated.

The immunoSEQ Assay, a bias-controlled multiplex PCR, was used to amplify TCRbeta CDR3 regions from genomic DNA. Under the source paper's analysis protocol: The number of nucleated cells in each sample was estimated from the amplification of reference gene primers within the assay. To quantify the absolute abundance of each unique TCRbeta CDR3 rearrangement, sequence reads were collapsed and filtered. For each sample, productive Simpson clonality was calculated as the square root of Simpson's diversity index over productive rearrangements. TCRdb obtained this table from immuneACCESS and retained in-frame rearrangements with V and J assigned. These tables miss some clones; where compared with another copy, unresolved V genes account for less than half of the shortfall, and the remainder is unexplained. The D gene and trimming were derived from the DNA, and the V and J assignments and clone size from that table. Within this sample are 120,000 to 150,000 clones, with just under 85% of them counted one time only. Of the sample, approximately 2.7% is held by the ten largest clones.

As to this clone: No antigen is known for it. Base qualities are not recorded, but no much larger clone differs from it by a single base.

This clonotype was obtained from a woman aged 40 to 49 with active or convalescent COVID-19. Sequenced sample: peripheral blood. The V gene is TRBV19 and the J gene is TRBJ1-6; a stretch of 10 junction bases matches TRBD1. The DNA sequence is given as TGTGCCAGTAGTATGGGGACAGGGGTTAATTCACCCCTCCACTTT. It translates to CASSMGTGVNSPLHF.